This TCR beta chain was recovered during a study of blood T cell repertoires in COVID-19. The CDR3 has 14 amino acids. Looked up from germline, CDR1 is LNHDA and CDR2 is SQIVND (reference sequence). V dropped 4 bases and J dropped 0 bases, with 7 bases sitting between them. Per the authors' pipeline: Cell counts per sample came from amplifying reference gene primers. Measured with immunoSEQ multiplex PCR; TCRdb has only the in-frame clones, and not every one. V, J and clone size are those of that table, while D and trimming were read from the DNA. The sample holds about 190,000 clones, less than 85% seen once. Participants' own reports of clinical history determined their cohort assignment.

This TCR derives from a woman in her thirties who had recovered from COVID-19. Sequencing was performed on PBMCs or T cells enriched from blood (not recorded which). The rearrangement joins TRBV19 to TRBJ1-3; no firm D call. In DNA form, the CDR3 reads TGTGCCAGTAGTACAGTAAACTCTGGAAACACCATATATTTT. Translation: CASSTVNSGNTIYF.